These 3 T cell receptor beta chains were all obtained from the same sample, sequenced in a study of Graves' ophthalmopathy and Graves' hyperthyroidism. Using RNA transcripts, the TCR beta CDR3 regions were amplified. HTBI primers served in a first-round RT-PCR, which a second-round multiplex PCR followed. One entry per CDR3 protein, called by TCRdb with MiXCR from the multiplex PCR reads. The table shows 400,000 to 450,000 distinct CDR3 sequences, with 20% to 25% occurring only once. The specimen sequenced was peripheral blood. The source is a woman under 30 with stable Graves' hyperthyroidism.

V gene TRBV7-3 combines with J gene TRBJ2-2; D possibly corresponds to TRBD1 (6 bases). CDR3 length equals 14 residues. Trimming shortened V by 6 bases and J by 4 bases, and 12 bases separated the two germline ends. Germline V gene data show CDR1 as SGHTA and CDR2 as FQGTGA. The CDR3 here is CASRQGAGTGELFF. CDR3 bases: TGTGCCAGCAGACAGGGCGCGGGCACCGGGGAGCTGTTTTTT.

In this sample, this clonotype turned up many times. This chain links TRBV14 with TRBJ1-6; no firm D call. V was pared by 0 bases and J by 9 bases, with 6 bases between. This CDR3 spans 13 amino acids. Germline loops: CDR1 SGHDN, CDR2 FVKESK. For the CDR3, the DNA is TGTGCCAGCAGCCAAGATCCTTCTTCACCCCTCCACTTT. Translating it yields CASSQDPSSPLHF.

This clonotype was recorded at least ten times. CDR3: CASSHRDNAVNQPQHF. In DNA, the CDR3 is TGTGCCAGCAGCCACAGGGATAACGCCGTCAATCAGCCCCAGCATTTT. The rearrangement joins TRBV16 to TRBJ1-5, with D maybe TRBD1 (5 bases). CDR1 and CDR2 (germline): KGHSY, FQNENV. The CDR3 is 16 amino acids. V was clipped by 3 bases and J by 3 bases, with 15 bases between them.